This T cell receptor (beta chain) was retrieved from a study of metastatic and nonmetastatic thyroid tumors. The overall study: The comparison covered peripheral blood and tumor or nodule tissue in malignant and benign thyroid patients. Broader study findings: When malignant thyroid tumors were compared with benign nodules, TCR beta diversity was reportedly significantly higher in the malignant tumors. This held in both blood and tumor samples.

With 2 bases clipped from V and 5 bases from J, the junction kept 9 bases outside the gene matches. The germline CDR1 and CDR2 sequences are LGHNA and YNFKEQ. The CDR3 loop spans 17 amino acids. Among the patients, none had received any treatment before thyroid surgery. TCRdb re-analyzed the PCR reads through MiXCR. The table shows some 55,000 clones, with roughly 20% occurring only once. The sample holds many counts of this clone. Its antigen is unidentified. Sample: blood. This receptor was identified in a female donor with papillary thyroid cancer or a benign thyroid nodule (not recorded which). Some clones in this sample may be carry-over from other donors' samples. J is TRBJ2-3 and V is TRBV4-2, with TRBD2 matching 11 bases. For the CDR3, the DNA is TGTGCCAGCAGCCAATCTTTAGCGGGAGGGCCTAAAGATACGCAGTATTTT. Protein sequence: CASSQSLAGGPKDTQYF.